This is a list of T cell receptor beta chains from one sample in a study of CD8 T cells in Susac syndrome. TCRdb itself ran the immunoSEQ multiplex PCR reads through MiXCR, one entry per CDR3 protein. Of around 200,000 distinct CDR3 sequences listed, roughly 96% are singletons. The sample taken for sequencing was CD4+ T cells from PBMCs. The receptors were sampled from a human donor in good health. CDR3s include the opening cysteine and the closing phenylalanine or tryptophan. The order of the fields is J gene, D gene, CDR3 length, V gene, clone size, CDR3 DNA, CDR3 protein. A D gene is named only where the DNA matches it firmly. Some rows have no size entry. The others give once, few or many, or a class for an expanded clone.

J: TRBJ2-2
D: -
length: 11
V: TRBV29-1
size: -
DNA: TGCAGCGCTACGCTGACCGGGGAGCTGTTTTTT
CDR3: CSATLTGELFF

J: TRBJ2-7
D: -
length: 13
V: TRBV3-1
size: -
DNA: TGTGCCAGCAGCAGGGGGGCGCAGGACGAGCAGTACTTC
CDR3: CASSRGAQDEQYF

J: TRBJ1-1
D: -
length: 11
V: TRBV18
size: -
DNA: TGTGCCAGCTCACCAGACGTTGAAGCTTTCTTT
CDR3: CASSPDVEAFF

J: TRBJ1-1
D: TRBD1
length: 15
V: TRBV12-3/TRBV12-4
size: -
DNA: TGTGCCAGCAGTGCCCGGGACAGGGGGCTCACTGAAGCTTTCTTT
CDR3: CASSARDRGLTEAFF

J: TRBJ2-5
D: -
length: 12
V: TRBV18
size: few
DNA: TGTGCCAGCTCACCGGGCGTAGAGACCCAGTACTTC
CDR3: CASSPGVETQYF

J: TRBJ2-1
D: TRBD2
length: 16
V: TRBV20-1
size: -
DNA: TGCAGTGCTAGGCTCCTAGCGGGAGGAACGTTCGGAGAGCAGTTCTTC
CDR3: CSARLLAGGTFGEQFF

J: TRBJ2-1
D: TRBD1
length: 13
V: TRBV13
size: -
DNA: TGTGCCAGCAGTTTGGACAGGGGCTACCAGCAGTTCTTC
CDR3: CASSLDRGYQQFF

J: TRBJ1-6
D: TRBD1
length: 15
V: TRBV7-2
size: -
DNA: TGTGCCAGTTCCTCGGACAGGGGTTATAATTCACCCCTCCACTTT
CDR3: CASSSDRGYNSPLHF

J: TRBJ2-7
D: TRBD2
length: 17
V: TRBV7-2
size: -
DNA: TGTGCCAGCAGCTCTCAGACTAGCGGGGGTCCCTCCTACGAGCAGTACTTC
CDR3: CASSSQTSGGPSYEQYF

J: TRBJ1-2
D: -
length: 15
V: TRBV19
size: -
DNA: TGTGCCAGTAGTATCTCAGCCAGGCTGTCGGATGGCTACACCTTC
CDR3: CASSISARLSDGYTF

J: TRBJ2-5
D: TRBD2
length: 13
V: TRBV29-1
size: -
DNA: TGCAGCGTCTCCTTAGCGGGGAGAGAGACCCAGTACTTC
CDR3: CSVSLAGRETQYF

J: TRBJ1-4
D: -
length: 14
V: TRBV12-3/TRBV12-4
size: -
DNA: TGTGCCAGCAGTACCGAGGCCCTCGCGGGAAAACTGTTTTTT
CDR3: CASSTEALAGKLFF

J: TRBJ2-1
D: -
length: 14
V: TRBV10-3
size: -
DNA: TGTGCCATCAGTGAGACGTTAGCTAGTAATGAGCAGTTCTTC
CDR3: CAISETLASNEQFF

J: TRBJ2-5
D: -
length: 16
V: TRBV3-1
size: -
DNA: TGTGCCAGCAGCCAAGTTAGAGACGGACCCCAAGAGACCCAGTACTTC
CDR3: CASSQVRDGPQETQYF

J: TRBJ2-1
D: TRBD2
length: 13
V: TRBV11-2
size: -
DNA: TGTGCCAGCAGTCCGGGAGGCTACAATGAGCAGTTCTTC
CDR3: CASSPGGYNEQFF

J: TRBJ1-5
D: -
length: 15
V: TRBV6-5
size: -
DNA: TGTGCCAGCAACCCGGGAGGGTTTAAGGATCAGCCCCAGCATTTT
CDR3: CASNPGGFKDQPQHF

J: TRBJ1-1
D: -
length: 13
V: TRBV29-1
size: -
DNA: TGCAGCGTTGAAGGGGGCTTGAACACTGAAGCTTTCTTT
CDR3: CSVEGGLNTEAFF

J: TRBJ1-1
D: TRBD1
length: 16
V: TRBV20-1
size: -
DNA: TGCAGTGCTCGAAAGGACAGGGACCTTTTGAACACTGAAGCTTTCTTT
CDR3: CSARKDRDLLNTEAFF

J: TRBJ1-2
D: -
length: 14
V: TRBV29-1
size: -
DNA: TGCAGCGTTGAAGTACCAGGGGACGGTTATGGCTACACCTTC
CDR3: CSVEVPGDGYGYTF

J: TRBJ2-1
D: -
length: 13
V: TRBV27
size: once
DNA: TGTGCCAGCACCGCTTGGGGTAATAATGAGCAGTTCTTC
CDR3: CASTAWGNNEQFF

J: TRBJ2-1
D: TRBD2
length: 15
V: TRBV5-4
size: -
DNA: TGTGCCAGCAGCGCGGGACTAGCGGATTACAATGAGCAGTTCTTC
CDR3: CASSAGLADYNEQFF

J: TRBJ1-2
D: TRBD1
length: 13
V: TRBV20-1
size: -
DNA: TGCAGTGCTGAAGGGGACAGATTCTATGGCTACACCTTC
CDR3: CSAEGDRFYGYTF

J: TRBJ2-1
D: TRBD2
length: 15
V: TRBV3-1
size: -
DNA: TGTGCCAGCAGCCATATCACTAGCGGACGCAATGAGCAGTTCTTC
CDR3: CASSHITSGRNEQFF

J: TRBJ1-1
D: -
length: 14
V: TRBV7-2
size: -
DNA: TGTGCCAGCAGCTTAGCGATGGCAGCCACTGAAGCTTTCTTT
CDR3: CASSLAMAATEAFF

J: TRBJ1-6
D: -
length: 8
V: TRBV23-1
size: -
DNA: TGCGCCAGTCGGGCCCTCCACTTT
CDR3: CASRALHF

J: TRBJ2-1
D: -
length: 13
V: TRBV5-1
size: -
DNA: TGCGCCAGCAGCTTGGGGGCTATCAATGAGCAGTTCTTC
CDR3: CASSLGAINEQFF

J: TRBJ2-3
D: -
length: 15
V: TRBV7-2
size: -
DNA: TGTGCCAGCATGCGGCGAGAGCCCAGCACAGATACGCAGTATTTT
CDR3: CASMRREPSTDTQYF

J: TRBJ2-5
D: -
length: 13
V: TRBV7-6
size: -
DNA: TGTGCCAGCAGCTTAATAGGACAAGAGACCCAGTACTTC
CDR3: CASSLIGQETQYF

J: TRBJ2-1
D: TRBD2
length: 17
V: TRBV29-1
size: -
DNA: TGCAGCGCCAAAAGGACGCCGGGACTAGCGGATTACAATGAGCAGTTCTTC
CDR3: CSAKRTPGLADYNEQFF

J: TRBJ2-3
D: TRBD2
length: 14
V: TRBV24-1
size: -
DNA: TGTGCCACCAGTCCTAGCGGGGTGAAAGATACGCAGTATTTT
CDR3: CATSPSGVKDTQYF

J: TRBJ2-1
D: TRBD1
length: 15
V: TRBV13
size: once
DNA: TGTGCCAGCAGCGTAACAGGGGGCGTCTCAAGCGAGCAGTTCTTC
CDR3: CASSVTGGVSSEQFF